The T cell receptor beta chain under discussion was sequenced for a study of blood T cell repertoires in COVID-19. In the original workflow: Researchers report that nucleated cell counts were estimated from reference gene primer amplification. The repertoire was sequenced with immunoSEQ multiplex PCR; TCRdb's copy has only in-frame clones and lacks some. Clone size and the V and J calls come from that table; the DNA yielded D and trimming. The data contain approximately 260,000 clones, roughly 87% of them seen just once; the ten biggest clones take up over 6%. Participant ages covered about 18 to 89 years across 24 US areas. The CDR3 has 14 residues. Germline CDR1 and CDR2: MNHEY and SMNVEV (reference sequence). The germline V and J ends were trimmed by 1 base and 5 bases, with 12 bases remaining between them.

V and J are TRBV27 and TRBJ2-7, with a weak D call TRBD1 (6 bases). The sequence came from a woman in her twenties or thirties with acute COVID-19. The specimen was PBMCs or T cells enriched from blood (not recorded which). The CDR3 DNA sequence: TGTGCCAGCAGTTTATTTGGGGGCCAAGACGAGCAGTACTTC. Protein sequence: CASSLFGGQDEQYF.